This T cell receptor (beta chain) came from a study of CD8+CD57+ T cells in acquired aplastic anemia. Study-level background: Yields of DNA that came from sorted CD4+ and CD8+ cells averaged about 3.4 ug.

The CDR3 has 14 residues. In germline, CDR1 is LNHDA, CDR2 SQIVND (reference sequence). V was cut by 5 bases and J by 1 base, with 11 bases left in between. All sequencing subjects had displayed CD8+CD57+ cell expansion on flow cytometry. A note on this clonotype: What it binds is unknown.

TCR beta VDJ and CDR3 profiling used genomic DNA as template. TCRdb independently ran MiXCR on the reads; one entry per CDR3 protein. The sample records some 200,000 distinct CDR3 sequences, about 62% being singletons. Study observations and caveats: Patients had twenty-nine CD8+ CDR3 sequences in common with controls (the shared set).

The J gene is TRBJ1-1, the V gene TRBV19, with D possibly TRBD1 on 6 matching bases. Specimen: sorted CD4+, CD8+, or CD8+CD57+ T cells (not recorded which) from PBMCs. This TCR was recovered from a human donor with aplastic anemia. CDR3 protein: CASSSWTENTEAFF. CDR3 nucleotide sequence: TGTGCCAGTAGTTCATGGACAGAGAACACTGAAGCTTTCTTT.